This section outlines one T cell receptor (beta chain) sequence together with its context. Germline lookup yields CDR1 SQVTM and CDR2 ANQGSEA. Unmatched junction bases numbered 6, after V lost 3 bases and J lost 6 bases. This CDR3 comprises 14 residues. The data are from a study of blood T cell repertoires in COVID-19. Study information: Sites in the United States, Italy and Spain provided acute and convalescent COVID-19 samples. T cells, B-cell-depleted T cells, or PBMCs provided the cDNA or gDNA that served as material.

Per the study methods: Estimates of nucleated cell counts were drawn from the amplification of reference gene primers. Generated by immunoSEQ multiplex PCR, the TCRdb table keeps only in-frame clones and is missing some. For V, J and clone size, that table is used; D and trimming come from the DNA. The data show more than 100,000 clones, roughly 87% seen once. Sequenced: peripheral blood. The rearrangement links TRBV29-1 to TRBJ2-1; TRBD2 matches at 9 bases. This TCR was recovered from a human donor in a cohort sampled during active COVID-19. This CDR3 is CSVEGREGLNEQFF. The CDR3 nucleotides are TGCAGCGTTGAGGGGCGGGAGGGCCTCAATGAGCAGTTCTTC.